This T cell receptor beta chain comes out of a study of OX40 agonist ivuxolimab in advanced cancers. Study summary: Subjects had a mean age of approximately 60 years, with a range of 23 to 79; around 80% were male. Study-level findings and limits: Averaged across samples, CD8+ T cells carried more expanded clones than CD4+ did. Also showing low normalized T-cell clonal expansion were some of the nonresponders.

A history of autoimmune disease or systemic immunosuppression excluded patients. Comment on this clone: Its antigen is undetermined.

This CDR3 has 17 amino acids. The V and J ends lost 1 base and 0 bases, in that order; junction bases with no gene match: 5. Germline V CDR1 and CDR2: GTSNPN, SVGIG (reference sequence). Here immunoSEQ multiplex PCR was the method, and the copy in TCRdb shows in-frame clones only, minus some. The repertoire consists of roughly 100,000 clones, with 70% to 90% occurring once and the leading ten covering 3.5% to 4.5%. Source: CD4+ or CD8+ T cells sorted from blood, taken in a trial of the OX40 agonist ivuxolimab. This chain uses TRBV30 with TRBJ2-6; TRBD1 agrees at 8 bases. The TCR was taken from an adult with an advanced solid tumor such as melanoma, head and neck, liver or kidney cancer. This CDR3 reads CAWSGDRSRSGANVLTF. CDR3 DNA sequence: TGTGCCTGGAGTGGGGACAGGAGCCGCTCTGGGGCCAACGTCCTGACTTTC.